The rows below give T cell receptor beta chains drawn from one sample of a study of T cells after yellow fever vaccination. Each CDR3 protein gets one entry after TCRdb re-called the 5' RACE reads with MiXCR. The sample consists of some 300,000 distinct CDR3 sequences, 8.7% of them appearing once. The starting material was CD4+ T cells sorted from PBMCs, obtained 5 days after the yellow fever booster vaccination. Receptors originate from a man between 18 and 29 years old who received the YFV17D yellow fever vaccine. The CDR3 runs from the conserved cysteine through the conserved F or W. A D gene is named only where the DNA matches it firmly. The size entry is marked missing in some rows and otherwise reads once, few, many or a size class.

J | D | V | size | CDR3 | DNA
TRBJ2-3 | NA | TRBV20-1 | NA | CSAESPTEADTQYF | TGCAGTGCTGAGAGTCCGACAGAGGCAGATACGCAGTATTTT
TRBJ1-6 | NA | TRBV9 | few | CASSVHGYNSPLHF | TGTGCCAGCAGCGTACACGGATATAATTCACCCCTCCACTTT
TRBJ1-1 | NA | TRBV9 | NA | CASSVDPGVTEAFF | TGTGCCAGCAGCGTAGACCCTGGGGTCACTGAAGCTTTCTTT
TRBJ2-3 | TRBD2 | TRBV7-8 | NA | CASSPQRGLGTQYF | TGTGCCAGCAGCCCACAGCGGGGGCTTGGTACGCAGTATTTT
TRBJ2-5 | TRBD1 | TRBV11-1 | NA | CASRPRGQETQYF | TGTGCCAGCAGGCCTAGGGGGCAGGAGACCCAGTACTTC
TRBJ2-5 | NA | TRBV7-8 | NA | CASGNTKQYF | TGTGCCAGCGGAAACACAAAACAGTACTTC
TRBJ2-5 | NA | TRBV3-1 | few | CASSQGAGPKVTQYF | TGTGCCAGCAGCCAAGGGGCCGGACCCAAGGTGACCCAGTACTTC
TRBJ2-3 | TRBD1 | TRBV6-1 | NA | CASRREGASDTQYF | TGTGCCAGCAGGAGAGAGGGGGCCTCAGATACGCAGTATTTT
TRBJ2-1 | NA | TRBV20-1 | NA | CSARRLGGLGEQFF | TGCAGTGCTAGACGCCTGGGGGGGCTAGGTGAGCAGTTCTTC
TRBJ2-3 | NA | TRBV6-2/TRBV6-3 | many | CASSDRLSITDTQYF | TGTGCCAGCAGTGACCGACTAAGTATAACAGATACGCAGTATTTT
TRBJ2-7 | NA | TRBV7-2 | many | CASSLGLSSYEQYF | TGTGCCAGCAGCTTAGGCCTGAGCTCCTACGAGCAGTACTTC
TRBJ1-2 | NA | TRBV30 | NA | CAWKGPGYGYTF | TGTGCCTGGAAGGGGCCAGGCTATGGCTACACCTTC
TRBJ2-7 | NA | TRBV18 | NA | CASSPRTRTYEQYF | TGTGCCAGCTCACCACGGACGAGAACCTACGAGCAGTACTTC
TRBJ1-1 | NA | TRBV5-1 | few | CASSSNTAPEAFF | TGCGCCAGCAGCAGTAACACGGCTCCTGAAGCTTTCTTT
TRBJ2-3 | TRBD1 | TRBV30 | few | CAWSVWPAGQGAVRDTQYF | TGTGCCTGGAGTGTATGGCCCGCGGGACAGGGGGCGGTGAGAGATACGCAGTATTTT
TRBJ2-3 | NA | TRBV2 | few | CASNPRGRLGDTQYF | TGTGCCAGCAACCCTCGCGGGCGGCTCGGAGATACGCAGTATTTT
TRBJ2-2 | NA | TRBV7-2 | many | CASSLVGYRAGELFF | TGTGCCAGCAGCTTAGTGGGGTATAGGGCCGGGGAGCTGTTTTTT
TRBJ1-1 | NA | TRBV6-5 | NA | CASSYSRGGAPEAFF | TGTGCCAGCAGTTACTCGAGGGGGGGCGCTCCTGAAGCTTTCTTT
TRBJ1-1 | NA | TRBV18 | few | CASSPEGNAEAFF | TGTGCCAGCTCACCCGAGGGGAACGCTGAAGCTTTCTTT
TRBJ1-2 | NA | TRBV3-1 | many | CASSWTDYGYTF | TGTGCCAGCAGCTGGACGGACTATGGCTACACCTTC
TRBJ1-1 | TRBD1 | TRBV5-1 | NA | CASSLQGQGIPEAFF | TGCGCCAGCAGCTTGCAGGGACAGGGGATTCCTGAAGCTTTCTTT
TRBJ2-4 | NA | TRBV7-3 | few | CASSARGGNIQYF | TGTGCCAGCAGCGCCAGGGGCGGGAACATTCAGTACTTC